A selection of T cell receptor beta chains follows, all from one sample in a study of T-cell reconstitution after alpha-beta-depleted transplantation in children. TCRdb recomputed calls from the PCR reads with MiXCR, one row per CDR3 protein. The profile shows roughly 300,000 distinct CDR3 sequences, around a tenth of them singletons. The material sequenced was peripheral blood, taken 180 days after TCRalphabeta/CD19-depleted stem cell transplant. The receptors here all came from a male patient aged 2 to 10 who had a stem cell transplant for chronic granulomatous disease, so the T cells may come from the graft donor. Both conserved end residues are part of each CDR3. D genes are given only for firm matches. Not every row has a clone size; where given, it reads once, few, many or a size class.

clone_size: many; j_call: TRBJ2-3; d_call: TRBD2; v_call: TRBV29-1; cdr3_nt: TGCAGCGCCGTGACTAGCGGGAGAGTTACGCAGTATTTT; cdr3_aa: CSAVTSGRVTQYF
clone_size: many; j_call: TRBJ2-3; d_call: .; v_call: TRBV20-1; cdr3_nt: TGCAGTGCTAGCAGGGGTGCCGAGTATTTT; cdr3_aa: CSASRGAEYF
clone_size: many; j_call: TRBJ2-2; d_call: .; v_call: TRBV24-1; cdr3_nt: TGTGCCACCAGTGATTTCGCACAGCAGAACACCGGGGAGCTGTTTTTT; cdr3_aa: CATSDFAQQNTGELFF
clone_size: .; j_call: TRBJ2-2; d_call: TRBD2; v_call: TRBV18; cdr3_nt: TGTGCCAGCTCACCCTTAGCGGGAAACACCGGGGAGCTGTTTTTT; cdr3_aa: CASSPLAGNTGELFF
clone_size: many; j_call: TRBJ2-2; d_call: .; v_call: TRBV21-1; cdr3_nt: TGTGCCAGCAGCCTGCAGACAGGGGCCCCGAACACCGGGGAGCTGTTTTTT; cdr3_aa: CASSLQTGAPNTGELFF
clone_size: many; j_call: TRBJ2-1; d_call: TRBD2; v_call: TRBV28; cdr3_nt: TGTGCCAGCAGTCCTGGTAGCGGGGGGCCCTACAATGAGCAGTTCTTC; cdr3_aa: CASSPGSGGPYNEQFF
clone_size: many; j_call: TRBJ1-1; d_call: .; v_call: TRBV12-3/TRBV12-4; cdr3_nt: TGTGCCAGCAGTTTATGGGGCCTCCGGGGGACTGAAGCTTTCTTT; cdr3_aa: CASSLWGLRGTEAFF
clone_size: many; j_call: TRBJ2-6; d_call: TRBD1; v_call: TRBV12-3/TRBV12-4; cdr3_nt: TGTGCCAGCAGCCCACAGGGACAGATAATCTCTGGGGCCAACGTCCTGACTTTC; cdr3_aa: CASSPQGQIISGANVLTF
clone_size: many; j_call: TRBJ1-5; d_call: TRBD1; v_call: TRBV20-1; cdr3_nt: TGCAGTGCTGGGGGACAGGGTCATAGCAATCAGCCCCAGCATTTT; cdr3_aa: CSAGGQGHSNQPQHF
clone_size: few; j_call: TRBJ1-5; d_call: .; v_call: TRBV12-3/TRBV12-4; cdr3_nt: TGTGCCAGCAGTCCAGGGATTTACAATCAGCCCCAGCATTTT; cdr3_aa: CASSPGIYNQPQHF
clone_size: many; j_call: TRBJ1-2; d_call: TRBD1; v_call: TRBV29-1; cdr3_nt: TGCAGCGTCCTTCTTGGACAGGGAGGCTATGGCTACACCTTC; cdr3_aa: CSVLLGQGGYGYTF
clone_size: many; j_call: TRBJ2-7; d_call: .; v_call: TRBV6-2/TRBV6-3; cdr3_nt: TGTGCCAGCAGTATGCGATACGAGCAGTACTTC; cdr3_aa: CASSMRYEQYF
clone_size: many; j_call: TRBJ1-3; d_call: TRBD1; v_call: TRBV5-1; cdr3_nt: TGCGCCAGCAGCCTGGGACAGGCGGGAAACACCATATATTTT; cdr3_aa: CASSLGQAGNTIYF
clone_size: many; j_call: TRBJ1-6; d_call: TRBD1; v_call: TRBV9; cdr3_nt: TGTGCCAGCAGCGTAGGCGACAGGGGCCCTTCACCCCTCCACTTT; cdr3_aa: CASSVGDRGPSPLHF
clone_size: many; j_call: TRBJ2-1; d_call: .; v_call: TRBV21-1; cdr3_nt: TGTGCCAGCAGCGAAAAAGCGGGAGGGGCCTACAATGAGCAGTTCTTC; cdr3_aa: CASSEKAGGAYNEQFF
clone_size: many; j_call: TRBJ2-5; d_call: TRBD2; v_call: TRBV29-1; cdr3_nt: TGCAGCGTTGAAAGTATTAGCGGGAGGGAGACCCAGTACTTC; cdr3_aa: CSVESISGRETQYF
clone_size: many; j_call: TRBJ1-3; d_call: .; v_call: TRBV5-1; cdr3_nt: TGCGCCAGCACCCCAACCCTCTCTGGAAACACCATATATTTT; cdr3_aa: CASTPTLSGNTIYF
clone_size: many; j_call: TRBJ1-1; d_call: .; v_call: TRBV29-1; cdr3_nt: TGCAGCGTTGCACGGTCCGGGGGGATCACTGAAGCTTTCTTT; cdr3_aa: CSVARSGGITEAFF
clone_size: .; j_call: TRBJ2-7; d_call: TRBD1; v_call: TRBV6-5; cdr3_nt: TGTGCCAGCAGTTGGGGACAGGGCGAGCAGTACTTC; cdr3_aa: CASSWGQGEQYF
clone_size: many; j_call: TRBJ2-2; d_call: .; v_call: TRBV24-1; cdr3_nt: TGTGCCACCAGTAGTTCAGTGAACACCGGGGAGCTGTTTTTT; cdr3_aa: CATSSSVNTGELFF
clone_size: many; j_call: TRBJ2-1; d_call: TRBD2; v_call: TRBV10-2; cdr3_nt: TGCGCCAGCAGTTTAGCGGGGGGGCCTGATAATGAGCAGTTCTTC; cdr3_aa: CASSLAGGPDNEQFF
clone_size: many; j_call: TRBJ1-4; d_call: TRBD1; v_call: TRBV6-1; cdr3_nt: TGTGCCAGTAGATCTGGACAGGGGGCTCGTGAAAAACTGTTTTTT; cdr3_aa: CASRSGQGAREKLFF
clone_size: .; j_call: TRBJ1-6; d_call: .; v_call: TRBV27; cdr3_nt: TGTGCCAGCAGTCGTCTCGGGCAACCTAATTCACCCCTCCACTTT; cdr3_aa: CASSRLGQPNSPLHF
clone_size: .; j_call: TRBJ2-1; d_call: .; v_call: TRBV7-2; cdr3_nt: TGTGCCAGGGGCTTTGGGCTAAGCCGATCCTACAATGAGCAGTTCTTC; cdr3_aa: CARGFGLSRSYNEQFF
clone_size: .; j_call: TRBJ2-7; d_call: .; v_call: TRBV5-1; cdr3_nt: TGCGCCAGCCAGGACAGCCATACCTACGAGCAGTACTTC; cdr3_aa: CASQDSHTYEQYF
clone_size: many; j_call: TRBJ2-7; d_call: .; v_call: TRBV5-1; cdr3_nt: TGCGCCAGCAGCTTTACTACGGGCTACGAGCAGTACTTC; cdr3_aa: CASSFTTGYEQYF
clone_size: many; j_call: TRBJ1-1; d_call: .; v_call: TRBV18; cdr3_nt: TGTGCCAGCTCACCTATCACACTAGGGCCGGACACTGAAGCTTTCTTT; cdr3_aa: CASSPITLGPDTEAFF
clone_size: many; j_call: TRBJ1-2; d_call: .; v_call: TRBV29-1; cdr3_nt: TGCAGCGTGGACAGCTATGGCTACACCTTC; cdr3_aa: CSVDSYGYTF
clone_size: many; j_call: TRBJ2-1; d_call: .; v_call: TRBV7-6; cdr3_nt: TGTGCCAGCAGCCAAGGGGAGTTTAAGAATGAGCAGTTCTTC; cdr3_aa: CASSQGEFKNEQFF
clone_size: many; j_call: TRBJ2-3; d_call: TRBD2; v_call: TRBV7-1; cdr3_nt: TGTGCCAGCACCTCGCGAGGCCAACCGGGACTAGCGGCCCAGAGTGTAACAGATACGCAGTATTTT; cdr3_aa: CASTSRGQPGLAAQSVTDTQYF
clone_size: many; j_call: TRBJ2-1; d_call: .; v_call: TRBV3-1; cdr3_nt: TGTGCCAGCAGCCGGGGCACTTACAATGAGCAGTTCTTC; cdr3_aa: CASSRGTYNEQFF
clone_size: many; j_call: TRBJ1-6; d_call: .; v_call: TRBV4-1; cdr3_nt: TGCGCCAGCAGCCAGGGAAAACAGGCCTATAATTCACCCCTCCACTTT; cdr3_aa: CASSQGKQAYNSPLHF
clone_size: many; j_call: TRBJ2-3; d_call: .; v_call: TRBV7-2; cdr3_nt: TGTGCCAGCAGCTTAGCTGGGTGGCCAGTTGGACCTAGCACAGATACGCAGTATTTT; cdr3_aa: CASSLAGWPVGPSTDTQYF
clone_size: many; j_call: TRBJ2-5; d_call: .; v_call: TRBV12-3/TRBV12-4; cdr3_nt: TGTGCCAGCAGTTTAGCGGGAGGTGGTCAAGAGACCCAGTACTTC; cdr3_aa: CASSLAGGGQETQYF
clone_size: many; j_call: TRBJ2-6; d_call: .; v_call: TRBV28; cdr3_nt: TGTGCCTGTAACCCCCTAGGCTCTGGGGCCAACGTCCTGACTTTC; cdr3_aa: CACNPLGSGANVLTF
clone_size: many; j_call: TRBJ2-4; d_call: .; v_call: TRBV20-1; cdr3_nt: TGCAGTGCTAGTATGGTCAGGGCTCTCAAAAACATTCAGTACTTC; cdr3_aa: CSASMVRALKNIQYF
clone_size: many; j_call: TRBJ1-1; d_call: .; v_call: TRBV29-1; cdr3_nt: TGCAGCGTTGATAAGGGTGTGATCGCTGGTGCTGAAGCTTTCTTT; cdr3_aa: CSVDKGVIAGAEAFF
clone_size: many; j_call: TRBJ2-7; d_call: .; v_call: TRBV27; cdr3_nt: TGTGCCCGCCTTTGGGCTACAGGATACTACGAGCAGTACTTC; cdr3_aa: CARLWATGYYEQYF
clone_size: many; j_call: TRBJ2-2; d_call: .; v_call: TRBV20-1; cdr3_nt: TGCAGTGCAACCAACCCGGGTCCTCCGACCGGGGAGCTGTTTTTT; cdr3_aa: CSATNPGPPTGELFF
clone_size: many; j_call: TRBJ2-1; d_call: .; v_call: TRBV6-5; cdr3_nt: TGTGCCAGCAGCCAAGGGAGCGGGCTGTACGAGCAGTTCTTC; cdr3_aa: CASSQGSGLYEQFF
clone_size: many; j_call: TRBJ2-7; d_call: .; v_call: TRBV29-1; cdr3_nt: TGCAGCGTTGACCCCAGGGGGGGAGGTTACGAGCAGTACTTC; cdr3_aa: CSVDPRGGGYEQYF
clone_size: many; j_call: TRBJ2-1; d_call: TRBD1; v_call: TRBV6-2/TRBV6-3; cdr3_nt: TGTGCCAGCAGCCGATCCGGGACAGGGGGGTCCTACAATGAGCAGTTCTTC; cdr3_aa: CASSRSGTGGSYNEQFF
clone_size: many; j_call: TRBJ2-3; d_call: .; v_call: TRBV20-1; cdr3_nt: TGCAGTGCTCCTAAGGTGGTGCGCGGGTACACAGATACGCAGTATTTT; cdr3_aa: CSAPKVVRGYTDTQYF
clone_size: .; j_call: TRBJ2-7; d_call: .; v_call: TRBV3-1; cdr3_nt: TGTGCCAGCAGCCAAGAACCAGGGATTTACGAGCAGTACTTC; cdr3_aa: CASSQEPGIYEQYF
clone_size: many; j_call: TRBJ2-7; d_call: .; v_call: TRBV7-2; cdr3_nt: TGTGCCAGCAGCATCGGGACCCAGGGCTACGAGCAGTACTTC; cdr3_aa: CASSIGTQGYEQYF
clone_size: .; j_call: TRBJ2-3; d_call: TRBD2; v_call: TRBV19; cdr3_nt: TGTGCCAGTACTAGCGGGGGGAATCCCACCGGAGCAGATACGCAGTATTTT; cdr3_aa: CASTSGGNPTGADTQYF
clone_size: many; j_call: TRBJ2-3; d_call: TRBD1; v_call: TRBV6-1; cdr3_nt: TGTGCCAGCAATATAGGGACAGGGCACACAGATACGCAGTATTTT; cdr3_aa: CASNIGTGHTDTQYF
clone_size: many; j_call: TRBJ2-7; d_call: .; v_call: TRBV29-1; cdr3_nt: TGCAGCGGTCAGGGTTCCTACGAGCAGTACTTC; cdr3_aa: CSGQGSYEQYF
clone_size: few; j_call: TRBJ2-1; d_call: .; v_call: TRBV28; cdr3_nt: TGTGCCAGCAGTAATGGGGGCTCCTACAATGAGCAGTTCTTC; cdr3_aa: CASSNGGSYNEQFF
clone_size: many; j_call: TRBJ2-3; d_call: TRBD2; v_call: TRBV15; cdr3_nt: TGTGCCACCAGCGAGCGGGGGTTCTCGGATACGCAGTATTTT; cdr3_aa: CATSERGFSDTQYF
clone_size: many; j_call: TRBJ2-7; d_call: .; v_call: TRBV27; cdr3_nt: TGTGCCAGCAGTTACACAGGGTCCTACGAGCAGTACTTC; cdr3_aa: CASSYTGSYEQYF
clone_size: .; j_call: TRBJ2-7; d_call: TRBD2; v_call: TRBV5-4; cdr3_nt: TGTGCCAGCAGCTCTATGGGACTAGCGGGAGGGCCAATGGTGCAGTACTTC; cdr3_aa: CASSSMGLAGGPMVQYF
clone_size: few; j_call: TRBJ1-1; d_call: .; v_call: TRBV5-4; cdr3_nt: TGTGCCAGCAGCCCCCCAACGGGGGAGAACACTGAAGCTTTCTTT; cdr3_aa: CASSPPTGENTEAFF
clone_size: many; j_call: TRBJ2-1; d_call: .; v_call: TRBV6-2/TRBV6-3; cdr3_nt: TGTGCCAGCAGTTACGACGGGGTTAGGGGTGAGCAGTTCTTC; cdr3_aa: CASSYDGVRGEQFF
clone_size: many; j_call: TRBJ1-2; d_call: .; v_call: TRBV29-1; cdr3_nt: TGCAGCGTTGAGGGTCGTGGGGCTAACTATGGCTACACCTTC; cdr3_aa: CSVEGRGANYGYTF
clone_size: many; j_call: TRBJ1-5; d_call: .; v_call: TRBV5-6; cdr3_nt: TGTGCCAGCAGCTGGAATATGGGACACGATCAGCCCCAGCATTTT; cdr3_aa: CASSWNMGHDQPQHF